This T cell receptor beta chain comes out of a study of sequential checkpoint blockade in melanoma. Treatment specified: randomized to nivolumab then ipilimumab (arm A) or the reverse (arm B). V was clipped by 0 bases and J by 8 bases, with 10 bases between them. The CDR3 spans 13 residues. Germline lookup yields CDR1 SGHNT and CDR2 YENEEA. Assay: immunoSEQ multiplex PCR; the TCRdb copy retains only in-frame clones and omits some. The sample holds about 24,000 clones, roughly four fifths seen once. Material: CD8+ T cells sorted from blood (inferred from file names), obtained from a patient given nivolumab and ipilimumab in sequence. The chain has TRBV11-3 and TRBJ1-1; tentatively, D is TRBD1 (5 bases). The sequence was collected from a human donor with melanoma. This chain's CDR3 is CASSLDPRQEAFF. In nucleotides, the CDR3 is TGTGCCAGCAGCTTAGATCCCCGACAGGAAGCTTTCTTT.